These T cell receptor beta chains were read from a single sample in a study of blood T cell repertoires in COVID-19. Profiling relied on immunoSEQ multiplex PCR, and the TCRdb table lists in-frame clones only, not all of them. This table has fewer than 300,000 clones, approximately 87% appearing once. The sequencing sample was made of peripheral blood. The receptors stem from a woman aged 30 to 39 with COVID-19, enrolled during active disease. Each CDR3 is given without its conserved first and last residue.

TRBV2,TRBJ1-2,ASGRDRGIGGYT
TRBV27,TRBJ1-2,ASSTTGAAGYT
TRBV20-1,TRBJ1-1,SGDTNTEAF
TRBV10-1,TRBJ2-3,ASSDPQGPHSSTDTQY
TRBV4-1,TRBJ1-5,ASSQGAINQPQH
TRBV19,TRBJ2-1,ASSIGPDQTLNEQF
TRBV9,TRBJ2-5,ASSVSTSRGETQY
TRBV7-6,TRBJ2-7,ASSLGLAGPYEQY
TRBV4-1,TRBJ2-5,ASSWGLAGKETQY
TRBV12-3/TRBV12-4,TRBJ2-5,ASNTGTPETQY
TRBV5-4,TRBJ1-2,ASSPPTTGGLRGYT
TRBV16,TRBJ2-1,ASSPGTLRNEQF
TRBV10-3,TRBJ1-2,AISEEVFLSYGYT
TRBV6-2/TRBV6-3,TRBJ2-7,ASSSTGGRGRKQY
TRBV20-1,TRBJ1-4,SASGPTGGSNEKLF
TRBV15,TRBJ2-7,ATSRGLAGSYEQY
TRBV5-1,TRBJ1-1,ASSRLGVGDTEAF
TRBV10-3,TRBJ2-5,AISESRDRESSGGQETQY
TRBV7-9,TRBJ1-1,ASSRGDTEAF
TRBV6-6,TRBJ2-3,ASSPLGTRTDTQY
TRBV25-1,TRBJ1-1,ASSEFDMPNTEAF
TRBV13,TRBJ1-4,ATVDRGDEKLF
TRBV6-5,TRBJ2-1,ASSYSWGGLSNEQF
TRBV2,TRBJ2-1,ASSEYVSGLAGYEQF
TRBV11-2,TRBJ1-2,ASSSLTRGYSGYT
TRBV25-1,TRBJ1-3,ASRQMTGSANTIY
TRBV19,TRBJ1-5,ASSTPGFSISPQH
TRBV28,TRBJ1-2,ASSFGLLYGYT
TRBV25-1,TRBJ1-3,ASSESTGPGNTIY
TRBV5-1,TRBJ2-5,ASSDLLGGETQY
TRBV30,TRBJ2-7,AGEGYYEQY
TRBV6-5,TRBJ1-5,ASSRDRTYQPQH
TRBV2,TRBJ2-5,ASSPWTGVGETQY
TRBV11-2,TRBJ1-4,ASSLALAGPGEKLF
TRBV7-9,TRBJ1-3,ASSLGERWNTIY
TRBV19,TRBJ1-5,ASSIGGLSNQPQH
TRBV10-2,TRBJ2-1,ASAGSGNEQF
TRBV18,TRBJ2-1,ASSPWLAGSNEQF
TRBV6-5,TRBJ1-2,ASSYYAGGETGYT
TRBV2,TRBJ1-5,ASCRQPEQPQH
TRBV19,TRBJ1-6,ASSMWDRGLYNSPLH
TRBV7-9,TRBJ2-3,ASTPGTETDTQY
TRBV21-1,TRBJ1-1,AVFQAF
TRBV5-6,TRBJ1-3,ASSFGRHSGNTIY
TRBV7-9,TRBJ2-5,ASSLFGRETQY
TRBV5-6,TRBJ1-3,ASSLAAGNTIY
TRBV4-1,TRBJ2-5,ASSHRIQGPVYPRLETQY